The 9 T cell receptor beta chains below all came from one sample that was sequenced in a study of PD-L1 blockade in urothelial cancer. Assay used: immunoSEQ multiplex PCR; TCRdb lists only in-frame clones, some missing. The sample yields some 90,000 clones, roughly 90% seen once. As for time point: pretreatment peripheral blood. The sample consisted of PBMCs, taken around atezolizumab (anti-PD-L1) treatment. The receptor source for this set is an elderly woman with urothelial cancer.

The count of this clone is one. The chain couples TRBV28 to TRBJ1-1, with 8 bases that match TRBD1. Germline V gene sequence: CDR1 MDHEN, CDR2 SYDVKM. The junction had 12 bases not matched to a gene; V was cut back by 1 base and J by 8 bases. The CDR3 has 16 amino acids. The CDR3 DNA is TGTGCCAGCAGTTTATTCGGAACCGGGACAGGAAACGAAGCTTTCTTT. Protein product: CASSLFGTGTGNEAFF.

The chain is built from TRBV5-1 and TRBJ2-7; 11 nucleotides match TRBD2. The CDR3 is 17 amino acids. V dropped 5 bases and J dropped 6; count of bases not matched to a gene: 16. Germline-derived CDR1 and CDR2 are SGHRS and YFSETQ. CDR3 loop: CASSAGLAGPTAGEQYF. CDR3 in DNA: TGCGCCAGCAGTGCTGGACTAGCGGGCCCTACGGCCGGCGAGCAGTACTTC.

The rearrangement links TRBV7-9 to TRBJ1-1, with D possibly being TRBD1 (6 bases). Trimming stripped 2 bases from V and 5 bases from J, with 9 bases between. Germline loops: CDR1 SEHNR, CDR2 FQNEAQ (reference sequence). The CDR3 spans 13 residues. CDR3 sequence: CASSLNRETEAFF. DNA for the CDR3: TGTGCCAGCAGCTTAAACAGGGAGACTGAAGCTTTCTTT.

The genes are TRBV5-5 and TRBJ2-1, with D perhaps TRBD2 (6 bases). The CDR3 loop spans 15 amino acids. Germline V gives CDR1 SGHKS, CDR2 YYEKEE (reference sequence). The germline V and J ends were trimmed by 4 bases and 5 bases, with 16 bases remaining between them. CDR3: CASSPWGDADNEQFF. As DNA, the CDR3 is TGTGCCAGCAGCCCCTGGGGGGATGCCGACAATGAGCAGTTCTTC.

V is TRBV5-1 and J is TRBJ2-3, with 11 bases aligning to TRBD1. The CDR3 extends over 16 amino acids. Germline V gene sequence: CDR1 SGHRS, CDR2 YFSETQ. With 0 bases clipped from V and 3 bases from J, the junction kept 3 bases outside the gene matches. For the CDR3, the DNA is TGCGCCAGCAGCTTGGACGGGACAGGGGGTACAGATACGCAGTATTTT. Translated, it gives CASSLDGTGGTDTQYF.

CDR3 sequence: CASSLVQDEQYF. DNA of the CDR3: TGTGCCAGCAGCTTGGTCCAGGACGAGCAGTACTTC. The chain couples TRBV5-6 to TRBJ2-7; no reliable D call. Per germline, CDR1 SGHDT and CDR2 YYEEEE. V was cut by 0 bases and J by 5 bases, with 6 bases left in between. The CDR3 has 12 residues.

The chain uses TRBV30 and TRBJ1-2, with a tentative D call TRBD1 (5 bases). Trimming cost V 2 bases and J 7 bases, with 17 bases left between them. The CDR3 length is 14 residues. Germline V gives CDR1 GTSNPN, CDR2 SVGIG (reference sequence). CDR3: CAWSRGFRRGGYTF. The CDR3 DNA follows: TGTGCCTGGAGTCGGGGCTTCAGGAGGGGTGGCTACACCTTC.

This rearrangement joins TRBV28 to TRBJ1-1, with 7 bases matching TRBD1. V was pared by 2 bases and J by 0 bases, with 6 bases of the junction left unmatched. The germline V gene encodes CDR1 MDHEN and CDR2 SYDVKM. CDR3 length equals 16 residues. The CDR3 sequence is CASSLTGVSVNTEAFF. CDR3 DNA sequence: TGTGCCAGCAGTTTAACAGGGGTCAGCGTGAACACTGAAGCTTTCTTT.

The chain is built from TRBV7-3 and TRBJ1-2, with 7 nucleotides matching TRBD1. Germline CDR1 is SGHTA and CDR2 is FQGTGA. V was clipped by 4 bases and J by 7 bases; unmatched bases: 6. The CDR3 contains 13 residues. In nucleotides, the CDR3 is TGTGCCAGCAGCTCTCGGACAGGCGGTGGCTACACCTTC. Its translation: CASSSRTGGGYTF.